This T cell receptor beta chain was obtained from a study of regulatory T cells in long-lasting Graves disease (TCRdb year 2021). For the wider study: Newly diagnosed Graves' disease patients had taken antithyroid drugs for less than 3 months. Peripheral blood TCR sequencing and RNA sequencing compared persistent Graves' disease patients with newly diagnosed Graves' disease patients. The study took place in China and was registered as a clinical trial. A total of roughly 35 samples underwent TCR sequencing: about 13 from persistent and some 20 from newly diagnosed Graves' disease patients.

Receptors were amplified or captured by multiplex PCR. Sequenced using an Illumina HiSeq 4000. CDR3 regions were amplified by Arm-PCR with iRepertoire HTBI primers to construct TCR beta libraries. Before sequencing, the PCR products went through gel purification. The original methods were these. Gene usage analysis of CDR3 amino acid clonotypes used the 60 to 80 TRBV and around 13 TRBJ segments found across samples. Filtered high-quality paired reads were merged into contigs using COPE and FqMerger. BLAST was used to align contigs to the IMGT TRBV, TRBD and TRBJ reference genes, and CDR3 was defined following IMGT. Any clonotype with a frequency above 0.1% was counted as a highly expanded clone. Repertoire diversity was measured by Shannon entropy, and V-J evenness by the Gini coefficient. A clonotype found in more than one individual was treated as public. The public reads were reprocessed in TCRdb via fastp at Q25 and MiXCR, keeping in-frame beta chains. Identical CDR3 protein sequences are pooled into one entry, listed with their most common genes and DNA. The V and J calls here are based on TCRdb, not the publication. Counted in this sample were 550,000 or so distinct CDR3 sequences; 12% of them appeared once. The ten largest make up roughly 9.3% of the sample.

On this clonotype: Its antigen is currently not known. Within one base of it there is no much larger clone, and no base qualities were kept.

Sequences DFQATT (CDR1) and SNEGSKA (CDR2) are obtained from the germline V gene (reference sequence). The CDR3 measures 14 amino acids from cysteine to phenylalanine. Just the 42-base CDR3 DNA is kept, in frame starting at base 1. The trim is 5 bases for V and 3 bases for J, with a gap of 16 bases between the germline ends. In light of the paper, this sample's time point label describes: newly diagnosed GD, antithyroid drugs for less than 3 months. For both TCR sequencing and RNA sequencing, RNA was extracted from PBMCs in TRIzol. The diagnosis of Graves' disease was made according to American Thyroid Association guidelines. The patients came from an endocrinology department in Xi'an, China. Each patient gave about 9.1 milliliters of peripheral blood, collected in an EDTA anticoagulant tube. Ficoll Paque Plus density gradient separation was used to isolate PBMCs, and no further T cell sorting was done. RNA quality was checked with an Agilent 2100 Bioanalyzer and agarose gel, and concentration with a NanoDrop 2000.

The full study reports these points: Peripheral blood alone was examined, since thyroid tissue, which constituted the primary lesion, could not be accessed. Sequencing and analysis were limited to the TCR beta chain. A larger number of public clonotypes was shared among persistent patients (more than 2,500) than among newly diagnosed patients (around 880). Preferential use of TRBV28, TRBJ1-2 and TRBJ2-5 was observed in persistent disease, whereas TRBV20-1 and TRBJ2-1 were favored in newly diagnosed disease. Lower TCR Shannon entropy and fewer highly expanded clones were observed in persistent Graves' disease patients than in newly diagnosed patients, which suggested clonal expansion. The small sample size was acknowledged by the authors as a limitation that may reduce accuracy.

These data were likewise used in another study, on T cells in Graves' hyperthyroidism and ophthalmopathy. The second investigation adds: Stable Graves' hyperthyroidism was defined as the absence of progression to ophthalmopathy over 18 months of follow-up. Hyperthyroidism patients were newly diagnosed, with disease duration under 2 months, and aged 18 to 65 years. The study excluded patients with uncontrolled infections, other autoimmune diseases, pregnancy or lactation. Diagnoses were based on clinical symptoms, serum thyroxine and TRAb, thyroid ultrasound and orbital computed tomography. The first round of RT-PCR for the TCR CDR3 was performed with the HTBI primer set and the Qiagen OneStep RT-PCR kit. Blood samples also contained most of the expanded thyroid clonotypes (frequency above 0.001), which suggests that blood repertoires may reflect thyroid immune responses. In cross-validation, a model built on a 13 V-J signature told ophthalmopathy apart from stable hyperthyroidism with about 90% sensitivity and about 81% specificity, and in testing the same model reached 80%/75%. During validation, the model predicted progression to ophthalmopathy a median of approximately six months ahead of onset, with 70.59% sensitivity and more than 72% specificity. To identify TCR V-J signatures that set the groups apart, the researchers used a discovery cohort of 100 patients, made up of around 42 with Graves' ophthalmopathy and some 58 with stable Graves' hyperthyroidism. Whether ophthalmopathy could be predicted prospectively was tested in an independent validation cohort made up of some 20 hyperthyroidism patients plus 17 patients who later progressed to ophthalmopathy. For training and testing, the 100 or so patients in the discovery cohort were randomly divided in a 7:3 ratio. In addition, the study compared T-cell repertoires in thyroid tissue and in blood from five or six Graves' hyperthyroidism patients. Once sampling was done, hyperthyroidism patients were given methimazole at a starting dose of 30 mg daily, whereas ophthalmopathy patients were given high-dose intravenous methylprednisolone. Libraries were constructed in a second round of multiplex PCR, after which size selection and purification were performed. Sequencing of the libraries was done on an Illumina HiSeq2000 using paired-end 100 bp reads. SOAPnuke was used to process the raw data, removing reads that contained adapters or uncalled bases, had a mean Phred below 15, or lacked an exact match to the constant primer or identifier. High-quality paired reads were merged with COPE v1.2.5, and unique nucleotide sequences were defined as clonotypes. MiTCR v1.1 was used to align clonotypes to the IMGT TRBV, TRBD and TRBJ reference segments. Analysis was restricted to V-J combinations with a frequency above 0.0001, which covered approximately 99% of repertoires. The TCS score was defined as the ratio of F50 (clonal expansion) to E x V (chaos), calculated using BLOSUM62-based TCRdist between CDR3 peptides within each V-J. Welch's t-statistics and random forest reduced several hundred V-J features to some 14, which were used in a naive Bayes classifier (R e1071). No statistical method was used to fix the sample size in advance, and group allocation was not hidden from the investigators. According to the paper, TCR Vbeta CDR3 sequencing was carried out on 135 peripheral blood samples, which came from under 50 ophthalmopathy, roughly 75 hyperthyroidism and approximately 17 progressor patients.

This sequence originates from a woman aged 30 to 39 with Graves disease. Donor details come from another sample of the same person, matched by shared clones. This specimen was peripheral blood mononuclear cells (PBMCs), taken at new diagnosis, from a patient treated with antithyroid drugs. The rearranged chain carries TRBV20-1 and TRBJ1-1, with TRBD1 tentatively as D gene (6 bases match). The encoded CDR3 is CSAAHRVYYTEAFF. The DNA sequence is as follows: TGCAGTGCTGCCCACAGGGTATATTACACTGAAGCTTTCTTT.